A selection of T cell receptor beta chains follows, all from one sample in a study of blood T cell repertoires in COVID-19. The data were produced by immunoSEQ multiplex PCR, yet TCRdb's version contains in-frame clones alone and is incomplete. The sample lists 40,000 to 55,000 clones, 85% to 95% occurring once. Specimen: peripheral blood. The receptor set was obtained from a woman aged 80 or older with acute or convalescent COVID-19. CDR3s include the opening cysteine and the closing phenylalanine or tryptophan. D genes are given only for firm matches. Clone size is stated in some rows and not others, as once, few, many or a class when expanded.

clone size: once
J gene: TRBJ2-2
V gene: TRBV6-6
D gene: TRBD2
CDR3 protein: CASALGEGRNTGELFF
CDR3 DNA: TGTGCCAGCGCTCTAGGGGAGGGTCGGAACACCGGGGAGCTGTTTTTT

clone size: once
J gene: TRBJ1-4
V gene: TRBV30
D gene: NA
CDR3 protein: CAWSFRDTTNEKLFF
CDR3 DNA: TGTGCCTGGAGTTTCAGGGATACAACTAATGAAAAACTGTTTTTT

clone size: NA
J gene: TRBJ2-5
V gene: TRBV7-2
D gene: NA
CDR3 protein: CASSSTSGETQYF
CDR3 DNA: TGTGCCAGCAGCTCGACTAGTGGAGAGACCCAGTACTTC

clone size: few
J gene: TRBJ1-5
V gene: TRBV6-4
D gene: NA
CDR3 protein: CASSPTADSNQPQHF
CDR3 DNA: TGTGCCAGCAGCCCGACAGCAGATAGCAATCAGCCCCAGCATTTT

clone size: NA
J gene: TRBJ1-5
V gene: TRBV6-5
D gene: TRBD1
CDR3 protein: CASRGQDTNQPQHF
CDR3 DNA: TGTGCCAGCAGGGGACAGGACACCAATCAGCCCCAGCATTTT

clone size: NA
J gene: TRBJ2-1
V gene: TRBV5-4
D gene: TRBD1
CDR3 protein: CASSVGQGVNEQFF
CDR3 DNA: TGTGCCAGCAGCGTAGGACAGGGTGTAAATGAGCAGTTCTTC

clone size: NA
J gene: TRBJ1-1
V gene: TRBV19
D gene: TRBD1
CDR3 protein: CASTLRGDSWDTEAFF
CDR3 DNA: TGTGCCAGTACCTTAAGAGGGGACAGCTGGGACACTGAAGCTTTCTTT

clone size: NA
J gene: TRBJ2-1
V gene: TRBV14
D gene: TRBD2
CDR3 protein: CASSHGTSPFGEQFF
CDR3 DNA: TGTGCCAGCAGCCACGGGACTAGTCCATTTGGTGAGCAGTTCTTC

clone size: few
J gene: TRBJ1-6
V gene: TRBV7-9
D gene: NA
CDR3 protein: CASSLGSQGRGSPLHF
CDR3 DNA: TGTGCCAGCAGCTTAGGAAGTCAGGGGAGGGGTTCACCCCTCCACTTT

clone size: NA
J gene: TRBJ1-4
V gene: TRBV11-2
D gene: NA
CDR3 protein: CASRRIDSTNEKLFF
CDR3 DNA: TGTGCCAGCAGAAGGATCGACTCAACTAATGAAAAACTGTTTTTT

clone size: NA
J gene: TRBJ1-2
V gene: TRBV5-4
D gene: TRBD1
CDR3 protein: CASSTGQGMGSGYTF
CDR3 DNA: TGTGCCAGCAGCACCGGACAGGGGATGGGGTCTGGCTACACCTTC

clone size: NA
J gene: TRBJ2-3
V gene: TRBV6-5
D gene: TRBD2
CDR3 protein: CASRTLAVGTDTQYF
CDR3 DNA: TGTGCCAGCAGAACACTAGCGGTAGGCACAGATACGCAGTATTTT

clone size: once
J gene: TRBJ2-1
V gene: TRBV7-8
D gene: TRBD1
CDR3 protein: CASSLEGQLMRQFF
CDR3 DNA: TGTGCCAGCAGCTTAGAGGGACAGCTAATGAGGCAGTTCTTC

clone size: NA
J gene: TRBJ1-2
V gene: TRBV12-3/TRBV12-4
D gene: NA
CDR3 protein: CASSFTGSHGYTF
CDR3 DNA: TGTGCCAGCAGTTTCACAGGGTCGCACGGCTACACCTTC

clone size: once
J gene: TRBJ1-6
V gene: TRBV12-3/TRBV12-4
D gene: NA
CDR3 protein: CASSRNNSPLHF
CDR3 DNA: TGTGCCAGCAGCAGAAATAATTCACCCCTCCACTTT

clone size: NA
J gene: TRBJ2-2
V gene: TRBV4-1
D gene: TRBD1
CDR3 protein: CASRGGLRTGELFF
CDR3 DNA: TGCGCCAGCAGAGGGGGCTTGCGAACCGGGGAGCTGTTTTTT

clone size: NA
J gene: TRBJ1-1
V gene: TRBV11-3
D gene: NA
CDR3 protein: CASSFWEDGTEAFF
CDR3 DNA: TGTGCCAGCAGCTTCTGGGAGGATGGCACTGAAGCTTTCTTT

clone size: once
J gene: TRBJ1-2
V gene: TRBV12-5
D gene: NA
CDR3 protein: CASGSSHPGYTF
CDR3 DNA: TGTGCTAGTGGCTCGAGCCACCCCGGCTACACCTTC

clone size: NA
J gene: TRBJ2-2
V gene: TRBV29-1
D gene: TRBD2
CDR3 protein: CSVEDGPAGGTGELFF
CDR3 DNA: TGCAGCGTTGAAGATGGCCCAGCGGGAGGGACCGGGGAGCTGTTTTTT

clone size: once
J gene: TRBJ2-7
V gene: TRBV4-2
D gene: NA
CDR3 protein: CASSLRMSEEQYF
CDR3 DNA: TGTGCCAGCAGCCTCCGCATGTCGGAGGAGCAGTACTTC

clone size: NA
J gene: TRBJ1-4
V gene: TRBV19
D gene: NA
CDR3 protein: CASSISPWGSINEKLFF
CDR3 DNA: TGTGCCAGTAGTATTTCCCCTTGGGGCAGTATTAATGAAAAACTGTTTTTT

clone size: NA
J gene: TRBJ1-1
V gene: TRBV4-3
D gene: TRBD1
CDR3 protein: CASSQEPLSDRGGTEAFF
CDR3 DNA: TGCGCCAGCAGCCAAGAGCCTTTATCCGACAGGGGGGGCACTGAAGCTTTCTTT

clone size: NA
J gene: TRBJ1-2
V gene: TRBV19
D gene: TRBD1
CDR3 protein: CASSDTGQGVPSNYGYTF
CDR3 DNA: TGTGCCAGTAGTGACACCGGACAGGGGGTTCCTTCTAACTATGGCTACACCTTC

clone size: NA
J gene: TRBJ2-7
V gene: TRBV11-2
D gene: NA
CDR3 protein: CASRIGTISSYEQYF
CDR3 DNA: TGTGCCAGCAGGATTGGGACAATCAGCTCCTACGAGCAGTACTTC

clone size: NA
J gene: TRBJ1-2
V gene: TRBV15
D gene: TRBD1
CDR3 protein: CATSREQGYGYTF
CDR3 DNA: TGTGCCACCAGCAGGGAACAGGGGTATGGCTACACCTTC

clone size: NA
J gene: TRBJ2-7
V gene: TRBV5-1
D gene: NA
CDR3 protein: CASSLVEAEQYF
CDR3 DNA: TGCGCCAGCAGCTTGGTGGAGGCCGAGCAGTACTTC

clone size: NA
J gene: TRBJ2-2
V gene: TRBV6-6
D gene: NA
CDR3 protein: CASSYSGAPSGELFF
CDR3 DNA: TGTGCCAGCAGTTACTCAGGGGCCCCGTCCGGGGAGCTGTTTTTT

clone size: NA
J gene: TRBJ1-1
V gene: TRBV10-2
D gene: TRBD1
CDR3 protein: CASSVGGAGGTEAFF
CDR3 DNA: TGCGCCAGCAGTGTTGGTGGAGCAGGGGGCACTGAAGCTTTCTTT

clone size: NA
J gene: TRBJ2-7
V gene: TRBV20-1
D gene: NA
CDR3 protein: CSVQSSYEQYF
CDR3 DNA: TGCAGTGTACAGAGCTCCTACGAGCAGTACTTC

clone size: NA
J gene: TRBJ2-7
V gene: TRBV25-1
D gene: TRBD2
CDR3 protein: CASSDGRLSEQYF
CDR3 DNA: TGTGCCAGCAGTGACGGGAGGTTGTCCGAGCAGTACTTC

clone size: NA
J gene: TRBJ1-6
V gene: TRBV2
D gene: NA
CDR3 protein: CASTGVENSPLHF
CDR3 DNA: TGTGCCAGCACAGGGGTTGAGAATTCACCCCTCCACTTT

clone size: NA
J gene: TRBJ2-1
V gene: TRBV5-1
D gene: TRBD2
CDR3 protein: CASRFSGNTYNEQFF
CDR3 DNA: TGCGCCAGCAGGTTTAGCGGGAACACCTACAATGAGCAGTTCTTC

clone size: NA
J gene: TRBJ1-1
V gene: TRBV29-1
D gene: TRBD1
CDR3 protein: CSAEEDRGTEAFF
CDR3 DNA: TGCAGCGCTGAAGAGGACAGGGGCACTGAAGCTTTCTTT

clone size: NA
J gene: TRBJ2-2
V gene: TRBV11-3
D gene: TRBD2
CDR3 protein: CASSPGVPSGNTGELFF
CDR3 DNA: TGTGCCAGCAGCCCGGGCGTTCCTAGCGGGAACACCGGGGAGCTGTTTTTT

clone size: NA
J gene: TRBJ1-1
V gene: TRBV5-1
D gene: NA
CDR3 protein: CASSFTGFTEAFF
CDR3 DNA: TGCGCCAGCAGCTTCACAGGTTTTACTGAAGCTTTCTTT

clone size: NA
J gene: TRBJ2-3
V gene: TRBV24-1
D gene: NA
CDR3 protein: CATSDPGEYTQYF
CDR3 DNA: TGTGCCACCAGTGACCCAGGGGAATATACGCAGTATTTT

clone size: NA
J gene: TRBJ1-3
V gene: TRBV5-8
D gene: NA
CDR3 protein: CASSYRQLSGNTIYF
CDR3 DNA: TGTGCCAGCAGCTATCGACAGCTCTCTGGAAACACCATATATTTT

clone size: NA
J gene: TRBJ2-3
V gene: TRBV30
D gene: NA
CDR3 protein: CAWSITDTQYF
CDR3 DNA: TGTGCCTGGAGTATAACAGATACGCAGTATTTT

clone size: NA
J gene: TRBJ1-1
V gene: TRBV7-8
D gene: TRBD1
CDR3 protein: CASSLAPLYGRGSTEAFF
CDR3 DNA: TGTGCCAGCAGCTTAGCGCCTCTCTACGGCAGGGGGAGCACTGAAGCTTTCTTT

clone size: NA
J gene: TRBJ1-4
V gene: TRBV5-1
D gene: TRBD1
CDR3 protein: CASSQDRDGEKLFF
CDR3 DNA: TGCGCCAGCAGCCAAGACAGGGATGGTGAAAAACTGTTTTTT

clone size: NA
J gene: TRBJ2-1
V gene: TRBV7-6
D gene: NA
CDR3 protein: CASSLSSYNEQFF
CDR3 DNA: TGTGCCAGCAGCCTAAGCTCCTACAATGAGCAGTTCTTC

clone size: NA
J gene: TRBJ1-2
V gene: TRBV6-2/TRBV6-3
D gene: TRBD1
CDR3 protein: CASSYSTGTGDGYTF
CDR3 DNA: TGTGCCAGCAGTTACTCCACTGGGACAGGGGATGGCTACACCTTC

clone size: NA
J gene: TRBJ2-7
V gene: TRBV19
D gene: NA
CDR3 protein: CASSVTRISYEQYF
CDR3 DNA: TGTGCCAGTAGTGTAACTAGAATATCCTACGAGCAGTACTTC

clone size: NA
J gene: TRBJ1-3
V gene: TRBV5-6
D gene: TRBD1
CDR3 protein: CASSSTGAGNTIYF
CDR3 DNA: TGTGCCAGCAGCTCAACAGGGGCTGGAAACACCATATATTTT

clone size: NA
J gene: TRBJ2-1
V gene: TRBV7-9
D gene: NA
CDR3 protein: CASSLAASDYNEQFF
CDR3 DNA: TGTGCCAGCAGTTTAGCGGCTAGCGACTACAATGAGCAGTTCTTC

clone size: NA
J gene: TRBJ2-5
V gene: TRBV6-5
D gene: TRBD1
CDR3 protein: CASSYEGQVGETQYF
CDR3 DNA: TGTGCCAGCAGTTACGAGGGACAGGTGGGGGAGACCCAGTACTTC

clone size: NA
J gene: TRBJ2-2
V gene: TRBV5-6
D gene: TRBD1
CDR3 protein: CASSLTPGQGYATGELFF
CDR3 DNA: TGTGCCAGCAGCTTGACGCCGGGACAGGGTTACGCCACCGGGGAGCTGTTTTTT

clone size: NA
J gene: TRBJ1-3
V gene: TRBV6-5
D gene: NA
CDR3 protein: CASNRGAGNTIYF
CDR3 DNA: TGTGCCAGCAATAGGGGTGCTGGAAACACCATATATTTT

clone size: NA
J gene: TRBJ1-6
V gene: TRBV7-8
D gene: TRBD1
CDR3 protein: CASSPLGQGGSPLHF
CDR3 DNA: TGTGCCAGCAGCCCTTTGGGACAGGGCGGTTCACCCCTCCACTTT

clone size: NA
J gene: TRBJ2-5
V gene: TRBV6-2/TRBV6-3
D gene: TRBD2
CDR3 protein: CASSFPGLGQETQYF
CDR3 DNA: TGTGCCAGCAGTTTCCCAGGACTAGGCCAAGAGACCCAGTACTTC

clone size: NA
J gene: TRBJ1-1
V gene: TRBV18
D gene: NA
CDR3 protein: CASSVEMNTEAFF
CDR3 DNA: TGTGCCAGCTCAGTAGAGATGAACACTGAAGCTTTCTTT

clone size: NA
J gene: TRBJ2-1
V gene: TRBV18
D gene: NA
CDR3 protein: CASSPLSAGGSRRNEQFF
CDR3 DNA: TGTGCCAGCTCACCACTGAGTGCCGGGGGAAGCAGGAGGAATGAGCAGTTCTTC

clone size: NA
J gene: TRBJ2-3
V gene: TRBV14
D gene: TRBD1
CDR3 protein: CASSPRDRSTDTQYF
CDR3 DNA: TGTGCCAGCAGCCCACGGGACAGAAGCACAGATACGCAGTATTTT